This TCR beta chain was obtained from a study of cytomegalovirus exposure and HLA in healthy donors. The CDR3 runs to 18 residues. Germline V gene lookup returns CDR1 SGHTA and CDR2 FQGNSA. Trimming took 3 bases from V and 0 from J, leaving 17 bases between them. The PCR contained 60 Vbeta and 13 Jbeta primers. Some clones are missing from TCRdb's copy, which holds only in-frame ones; the method was immunoSEQ multiplex PCR. The table records roughly 120,000 clones, about 79% of them present only once. General study points: For most TCR beta V segments, an earlier analysis put the productive rate at about 87% or about 30% of the time.

As to this clone: The antigen is not known.

The chain joins TRBV7-2 to TRBJ2-2, with D perhaps matching TRBD2 (6 bases). This clonotype originated in a man aged 30-40 years in good health and CMV-seropositive. Sequences were obtained from PBMCs. This CDR3 reads CASSLGPLAYANTGELFF. The CDR3 coding sequence is TGTGCCAGCAGCTTGGGGCCCCTAGCGTACGCGAACACCGGGGAGCTGTTTTTT.